These T cell receptor beta chains were read from a single sample in a study of OX40 agonist ivuxolimab in advanced cancers. The protocol was immunoSEQ multiplex PCR, while the TCRdb copy is restricted to in-frame clones and leaves out a portion. The sample lists more than 75,000 clones, roughly 87% occurring once. Sequenced material: CD4+ or CD8+ T cells sorted from blood, taken in a trial of the OX40 agonist ivuxolimab. The receptor set was obtained from an adult with an advanced solid tumor such as melanoma, head and neck, liver or kidney cancer. CDR3s include the opening cysteine and the closing phenylalanine or tryptophan. Fields, in order: D gene, clone size, V gene, J gene, CDR3 protein, CDR3 DNA. D genes are given only for firm matches. A clone size is listed for some rows: how often the clone was seen (once, few, many), or a class if it is expanded.

d_gene: NA; abundance: NA; v_gene: TRBV2; j_gene: TRBJ2-5; CDR3aa: CASSTEFKKETQYF; CDR3nt: TGTGCCAGCAGTACGGAGTTTAAAAAGGAGACCCAGTACTTC
d_gene: NA; abundance: NA; v_gene: TRBV5-6; j_gene: TRBJ1-1; CDR3aa: CASSLGTEAFF; CDR3nt: TGTGCCAGCAGCTTGGGCACTGAAGCTTTCTTT
d_gene: NA; abundance: NA; v_gene: TRBV30; j_gene: TRBJ2-7; CDR3aa: CAWRGGQYEQYF; CDR3nt: TGTGCCTGGAGGGGGGGACAGTACGAGCAGTACTTC
d_gene: NA; abundance: NA; v_gene: TRBV28; j_gene: TRBJ1-2; CDR3aa: CASSLGPKGYTF; CDR3nt: TGTGCCAGCAGTTTAGGGCCCAAGGGCTACACCTTC
d_gene: NA; abundance: NA; v_gene: TRBV5-4; j_gene: TRBJ2-5; CDR3aa: CASSLQGETQYF; CDR3nt: TGTGCCAGCAGCTTACAAGGCGAGACCCAGTACTTC
d_gene: TRBD2; abundance: NA; v_gene: TRBV28; j_gene: TRBJ2-7; CDR3aa: CASSPSRLAAYEQYF; CDR3nt: TGTGCCAGCAGCCCTAGTAGACTAGCGGCCTACGAGCAGTACTTC
d_gene: TRBD1; abundance: NA; v_gene: TRBV29-1; j_gene: TRBJ1-1; CDR3aa: CSALTGGARSTTEAFF; CDR3nt: TGCAGCGCCCTCACAGGGGGCGCGAGGAGCACCACTGAAGCTTTCTTT
d_gene: NA; abundance: NA; v_gene: TRBV6-5; j_gene: TRBJ1-4; CDR3aa: CASSYSKWGEKLFF; CDR3nt: TGTGCCAGCAGTTACAGTAAATGGGGTGAAAAACTGTTTTTT
d_gene: NA; abundance: NA; v_gene: TRBV5-4; j_gene: TRBJ2-7; CDR3aa: CASSFGPEQYF; CDR3nt: TGTGCCAGCAGCTTCGGTCCCGAGCAGTACTTC
d_gene: NA; abundance: NA; v_gene: TRBV19; j_gene: TRBJ2-6; CDR3aa: CASKGGESGANVLTF; CDR3nt: TGTGCCAGTAAGGGGGGAGAATCTGGGGCCAACGTCCTGACTTTC
d_gene: NA; abundance: NA; v_gene: TRBV5-1; j_gene: TRBJ2-1; CDR3aa: CASSLEGAPNNEQFF; CDR3nt: TGCGCCAGCAGCTTGGAAGGGGCCCCCAACAATGAGCAGTTCTTC
d_gene: TRBD1; abundance: once; v_gene: TRBV5-4; j_gene: TRBJ2-7; CDR3aa: CASSLGTDRVDEQYF; CDR3nt: TGTGCCAGCAGCTTAGGGACGGACAGGGTTGACGAGCAGTACTTC
d_gene: TRBD2; abundance: NA; v_gene: TRBV10-3; j_gene: TRBJ2-7; CDR3aa: CAISEGSGNSYEQYF; CDR3nt: TGTGCCATCAGTGAAGGTAGCGGGAACTCCTACGAGCAGTACTTC
d_gene: NA; abundance: NA; v_gene: TRBV28; j_gene: TRBJ1-5; CDR3aa: CASSYRYHQPQHF; CDR3nt: TGTGCCAGCAGCTACAGGTATCATCAGCCCCAGCATTTT
d_gene: TRBD2; abundance: NA; v_gene: TRBV19; j_gene: TRBJ2-5; CDR3aa: CASSSGTSGSWEQYF; CDR3nt: TGTGCCAGTAGTTCCGGGACTAGCGGGAGTTGGGAGCAGTACTTC
d_gene: TRBD1; abundance: NA; v_gene: TRBV7-8; j_gene: TRBJ2-2; CDR3aa: CASSSDRGGTGELFF; CDR3nt: TGTGCCAGCAGCTCCGACAGGGGAGGCACCGGGGAGCTGTTTTTT
d_gene: NA; abundance: NA; v_gene: TRBV7-9; j_gene: TRBJ1-2; CDR3aa: CASSPGSGYTF; CDR3nt: TGTGCCAGCAGCCCCGGATCGGGCTACACCTTC
d_gene: NA; abundance: NA; v_gene: TRBV15; j_gene: TRBJ2-1; CDR3aa: CATSRGPRGGGYNEQFF; CDR3nt: TGTGCCACCAGCAGAGGTCCCCGGGGAGGGGGCTACAATGAGCAGTTCTTC
d_gene: NA; abundance: NA; v_gene: TRBV6-5; j_gene: TRBJ2-7; CDR3aa: CASSRGPQSYEQYF; CDR3nt: TGTGCCAGCAGCCGGGGACCGCAATCCTACGAGCAGTACTTC
d_gene: NA; abundance: NA; v_gene: TRBV18; j_gene: TRBJ1-5; CDR3aa: CASSPGTGGNQPQHF; CDR3nt: TGTGCCAGCTCACCAGGGACCGGGGGGAATCAGCCCCAGCATTTT
d_gene: TRBD1; abundance: NA; v_gene: TRBV6-1; j_gene: TRBJ2-1; CDR3aa: CASSEEQGAPYNEQFF; CDR3nt: TGTGCCAGCAGTGAAGAACAGGGGGCCCCCTACAATGAGCAGTTCTTC
d_gene: NA; abundance: NA; v_gene: TRBV5-1; j_gene: TRBJ2-5; CDR3aa: CASSYVQGGETQYF; CDR3nt: TGCGCCAGCAGCTACGTACAGGGAGGCGAGACCCAGTACTTC
d_gene: TRBD1; abundance: NA; v_gene: TRBV6-5; j_gene: TRBJ1-3; CDR3aa: CASSFEGARGNTIYF; CDR3nt: TGTGCCAGCAGTTTCGAGGGGGCACGTGGAAACACCATATATTTT